A single sample is the source of the 7 T cell receptor beta chains below, sequenced in a study of T cell repertoires in cytomegalovirus infection. These receptors have no known antigen. TCRdb ran MiXCR on the reads and lists one entry per CDR3 protein. The sample has 750,000 to 950,000 distinct CDR3 sequences; about 29% are singletons. The sequencing here drew on cultured CD8+ T cells from PBMCs, taken from culture after CMV antigen stimulation. The receptors come from a human donor in good health (CMV status not recorded). Some clones in this sample may be carry-over from other donors' samples.

This clonotype was recorded many times. The chain uses TRBV7-2 and TRBJ1-1; D remains unclear. Trimming took off 4 bases at V and 2 bases at J, with 5 bases between the two ends. The CDR3 contains 12 residues. CDR1 and CDR2 (germline): SGHTA, FQGNSA. This CDR3 reads CASSWVNTEAFF. DNA for the CDR3: TGTGCCAGCAGCTGGGTAAACACTGAAGCTTTCTTT.

The chain joins TRBV2 to TRBJ1-1, with D perhaps matching TRBD1 (5 bases). Looked up from germline, CDR1 is SNHLY and CDR2 is FYNNEI. The ends were cut back, 5 bases at V and 7 bases at J, with 14 bases in the middle. The CDR3 consists of 13 residues. CDR3 residues: CASSLRGTHEAFF. Here the CDR3 DNA reads TGTGCCAGCAGTCTTCGGGGGACTCATGAAGCTTTCTTT.

This chain uses TRBV28 with TRBJ1-2; the D is unclear. Germline CDR1 and CDR2: MDHEN and SYDVKM. Trimming pared 2 bases from V and 2 bases from J, leaving 12 bases between. CDR3 length equals 15 residues. The CDR3 protein is CASSLDEGSNYGYTF. CDR3 bases: TGTGCCAGCAGTTTAGATGAGGGTTCCAACTATGGCTACACCTTC.

The V call is TRBV4-1, the J call TRBJ2-1; 9 bases align to TRBD1. The germline gives CDR1 MGHRA, CDR2 YSYEKL. V trimming: 3 bases; J trimming: 4 bases; junction bases outside the gene matches: 7. The CDR3 spans 16 residues. CDR3: CASSHEQGAPYNEQFF. CDR3 in DNA: TGCGCCAGCAGCCATGAACAGGGGGCACCGTACAATGAGCAGTTCTTC.

This clonotype was seen once. The V call is TRBV5-8, the J call TRBJ1-1, with 9 bases aligning to TRBD1. V dropped 4 bases and J dropped 6; count of bases not matched to a gene: 13. The CDR3 is 16 residues long. CDR1 and CDR2 from the germline V gene are SGHTS and YDEGEE. The CDR3 loop is CASSLPGQGTSSEAFF. CDR3 nucleotide sequence: TGTGCCAGCAGCCTCCCGGGACAGGGCACCTCGTCTGAAGCTTTCTTT.

This clonotype was observed a few times. V usage is TRBV11-2 and J usage is TRBJ1-1; TRBD1 might be the D (6 bases). V was pared by 5 bases and J by 4 bases, with 29 bases between. The CDR3 runs 19 residues. Germline CDR1 SGHAT, CDR2 FQNNGV. CDR3 DNA: TGTGCCAGCAGCGACCTCACCGGGACACTAAGAGATTGGCTCACTGAAGCTTTCTTT. This encodes CASSDLTGTLRDWLTEAFF. Filled out from reference TRBV11-2 and TRBJ1-1, the complete variable domain reads EAGVAQSPRYKIIEKRQSVAFWCNPISGHATLYWYQQILGQGPKLLIQFQNNGVVDDSQLPKDRFSAERLKGVDSTLKIQPAKLEDSAVYLCASSDLTGTLRDWLTEAFFGQGTRLTVV.

This clonotype was counted between two and nine times. This chain links TRBV19 with TRBJ2-7; 8 bases are shared with TRBD1. The germline V gene has CDR1 LNHDA and CDR2 SQIVND (reference sequence). There are 15 residues in the CDR3. V trimming: 1 base; J trimming: 5 bases; junction bases outside the gene matches: 7. The CDR3 loop is CASSIVQGAFDEQYF. CDR3 coding DNA: TGTGCCAGTAGTATAGTCCAGGGGGCGTTCGACGAGCAGTACTTC.